The rows below give T cell receptor beta chains drawn from one sample of a study of blood T cells in healthy people across ages. TCRdb called the 5' RACE reads again in MiXCR, with one record for every CDR3 protein. The sample lists about a million distinct CDR3 sequences; roughly 51% were seen once. The sample comprised blood. Source of these receptors: a woman aged 60 to 75 in good health. CDR3s include the opening cysteine and the closing phenylalanine or tryptophan. A D gene is named only where the DNA matches it firmly. A row's size may be missing; if present it is once, few, many or a size class.

clone_size	d_call	cdr3_length	j_call	v_call	cdr3_aa	cdr3_nt
few	NA	14	TRBJ2-7	TRBV27	CASSLSPLSYEQYF	TGTGCCAGCAGTTTAAGTCCCCTCTCCTACGAGCAGTACTTC
few	TRBD1	13	TRBJ1-5	TRBV29-1	CSVRDRDNQPQHF	TGCAGCGTTAGGGACAGGGATAATCAGCCCCAGCATTTT
few	TRBD1	15	TRBJ1-2	TRBV18	CASSPVGQSNYGYTF	TGTGCCAGCTCACCAGTGGGACAGAGTAACTATGGCTACACCTTC
few	TRBD1	15	TRBJ2-1	TRBV4-3	CASGRRGTGIFEQFF	TGCGCCAGCGGGCGTCGGGGGACAGGGATTTTTGAGCAGTTCTTC
NA	NA	16	TRBJ2-5	TRBV10-3	CAISESGQGFQETQYF	TGTGCCATCAGTGAGTCGGGCCAGGGGTTTCAAGAGACCCAGTACTTC
medium-sized	TRBD2	13	TRBJ2-1	TRBV29-1	CSAGGVVVNEQFF	TGCAGCGCCGGGGGGGTTGTGGTCAATGAGCAGTTCTTC
few	TRBD2	14	TRBJ2-7	TRBV3-1	CASGTSGRGNEQYF	TGTGCCAGCGGTACTAGCGGGAGAGGAAACGAGCAGTACTTC
NA	NA	15	TRBJ2-3	TRBV24-1	CATSDPYVGTDTQYF	TGTGCCACCAGTGATCCCTACGTGGGGACAGATACGCAGTATTTT
NA	NA	14	TRBJ1-5	TRBV24-1	CATSAGVSNQPQHF	TGTGCCACCAGTGCGGGGGTTAGTAATCAGCCCCAGCATTTT
NA	NA	13	TRBJ2-6	TRBV6-2/TRBV6-3	CASGSSGANVLTF	TGTGCCAGTGGGAGCTCTGGGGCCAACGTCCTGACTTTC
NA	NA	15	TRBJ2-4	TRBV12-3/TRBV12-4	CASSGQSIAKNIQYF	TGTGCCAGCAGTGGACAGTCTATAGCCAAAAACATTCAGTACTTC
NA	NA	13	TRBJ2-5	TRBV4-1	CASSRGLEGTQYF	TGCGCCAGCAGCCGTGGACTGGAAGGGACCCAGTACTTC
few	NA	13	TRBJ2-5	TRBV2	CASSQTPPKREYF	TGTGCCAGCAGTCAAACTCCACCGAAGAGGGAGTACTTC
NA	TRBD2	15	TRBJ2-7	TRBV11-2	CASSLEPSGSYEQYF	TGTGCCAGCAGCTTAGAGCCTAGCGGCTCCTACGAGCAGTACTTC
NA	TRBD2	17	TRBJ2-5	TRBV20-1	CSVTYISGSRFRETQYF	TGCAGTGTTACTTACATTAGCGGGAGTCGTTTCAGGGAGACCCAGTACTTC
NA	NA	12	TRBJ2-5	TRBV6-2/TRBV6-3	CASSYFGETQYF	TGTGCCAGCAGTTACTTCGGAGAGACCCAGTACTTC
NA	NA	17	TRBJ2-4	TRBV7-2	CASSLDDGAPEADIQYF	TGTGCCAGCAGCTTAGACGATGGGGCCCCAGAAGCTGACATTCAGTACTTC
few	TRBD2	19	TRBJ2-7	TRBV7-9	CASSLAPRNLAGGLYEQYF	TGTGCCAGCAGCTTAGCTCCCCGAAATTTGGCGGGAGGGCTTTACGAGCAGTACTTC
few	NA	12	TRBJ1-2	TRBV12-3/TRBV12-4	CASSGGPYGYTF	TGTGCCAGCAGTGGGGGTCCCTATGGCTACACCTTC
once	NA	13	TRBJ2-2	TRBV2	CASWSAWTGELFF	TGTGCCAGCTGGTCGGCATGGACCGGGGAGCTGTTTTTT
few	NA	18	TRBJ2-5	TRBV11-2	CASSLDWAGAHRLETQYF	TGTGCCAGCAGCTTAGATTGGGCGGGGGCCCATAGATTGGAGACCCAGTACTTC
few	NA	11	TRBJ2-7	TRBV20-1	CSARTVREQYF	TGCAGTGCTAGGACCGTCCGCGAGCAGTACTTC
NA	NA	13	TRBJ2-6	TRBV30	CAHARPGANVLTF	TGTGCCCATGCCCGGCCTGGGGCCAACGTCCTGACTTTC
NA	NA	15	TRBJ2-1	TRBV7-3	CASSLEQVGYNEQFF	TGTGCCAGCAGCTTAGAACAAGTCGGATACAATGAGCAGTTCTTC
NA	NA	16	TRBJ2-7	TRBV5-4	CASSLAGPMYAYEQYF	TGTGCCAGCAGCTTGGCCGGGCCCATGTACGCCTACGAGCAGTACTTC
NA	NA	14	TRBJ2-7	TRBV9	CASSRRGATYEQYF	TGTGCCAGCAGCCGACGGGGCGCCACTTACGAGCAGTACTTC
NA	NA	15	TRBJ2-7	TRBV3-1	CASSRSPGSGLEQYF	TGTGCCAGCAGCCGGAGCCCGGGCTCCGGGCTCGAGCAGTACTTC
NA	TRBD1	17	TRBJ2-3	TRBV28	CASSSGQGATFTETQYF	TGTGCCAGCAGTTCCGGACAGGGAGCCACCTTCACAGAGACGCAGTATTTT
NA	NA	16	TRBJ2-7	TRBV3-1	CASSPERAWGFYEQYF	TGTGCCAGCAGCCCTGAGCGGGCCTGGGGATTTTACGAGCAGTACTTC
NA	NA	18	TRBJ2-4	TRBV7-9	CASSLAPTRALAKNIQYF	TGTGCCAGCAGCTTAGCCCCGACGAGGGCCTTAGCCAAAAACATTCAGTACTTC
many	NA	11	TRBJ2-5	TRBV5-1	CASSKQETQYF	TGTGCCAGCAGCAAACAAGAGACCCAGTACTTC
NA	NA	11	TRBJ2-1	TRBV20-1	CSARDGREQFF	TGCAGTGCTAGAGATGGGCGGGAGCAGTTCTTC
once	NA	14	TRBJ2-7	TRBV30	CAWRGRSGIYEQYF	TGTGCCTGGAGAGGGCGAAGTGGGATCTACGAGCAGTACTTC
NA	NA	14	TRBJ2-5	TRBV7-9	CASKPRTGQETQYF	TGTGCCAGCAAGCCCAGAACGGGCCAAGAGACCCAGTACTTC
many	NA	15	TRBJ2-3	TRBV29-1	CSVDVQGRDLDTQYF	TGCAGCGTCGACGTACAGGGGAGGGATCTTGATACGCAGTATTTT
few	TRBD2	14	TRBJ2-7	TRBV20-1	CSASLSSGRRAQYF	TGCAGTGCTAGTTTGTCTAGCGGGAGACGAGCCCAGTACTTC
NA	TRBD2	15	TRBJ2-1	TRBV7-2	CASSRTTSGQNEQFF	TGTGCCAGCAGCCGGACTACTAGCGGTCAAAATGAGCAGTTCTTC
NA	TRBD2	13	TRBJ2-1	TRBV4-1	CATAGVTFNEQFF	TGCGCCACAGCGGGAGTCACTTTCAATGAGCAGTTCTTC
NA	NA	13	TRBJ1-2	TRBV3-1	CASSKEGAGGYTF	TGTGCCAGCAGCAAAGAAGGTGCGGGTGGCTACACCTTC
NA	TRBD2	18	TRBJ2-3	TRBV2	CASRTPSGSHRDTDTQYF	TGTGCCAGCAGGACCCCTAGCGGGAGCCACCGGGACACAGATACGCAGTATTTT
NA	NA	14	TRBJ2-7	TRBV28	CASSPIGPHYEQYF	TGTGCCAGCAGTCCCATCGGACCTCACTACGAGCAGTACTTC
NA	NA	14	TRBJ2-3	TRBV28	CASSAPTGTDTQYF	TGTGCCAGCAGTGCGCCGACAGGCACAGATACGCAGTATTTT
NA	NA	13	TRBJ2-3	TRBV29-1	CSVTGLKGDTQYF	TGCAGCGTTACAGGGTTAAAGGGAGATACGCAGTATTTT
once	TRBD1	16	TRBJ2-2	TRBV5-5	CASSLEGTGFTGELFF	TGTGCCAGCAGCTTGGAGGGGACAGGTTTCACCGGGGAGCTGTTTTTT
NA	NA	12	TRBJ1-2	TRBV28	CASSLGSLGYTF	TGTGCCAGCAGTTTAGGTTCCTTAGGCTACACCTTC
NA	TRBD2	18	TRBJ2-5	TRBV28	CASSPLGGVLAGVETQYF	TGTGCCAGCAGTCCCTTGGGGGGGGTCCTAGCGGGAGTGGAGACCCAGTACTTC
NA	TRBD2	17	TRBJ2-3	TRBV10-3	CAISEQQTSGRSDTQYF	TGTGCCATCAGTGAGCAACAGACTAGCGGGAGATCAGATACGCAGTATTTT
NA	TRBD1	16	TRBJ1-1	TRBV30	CAWSPVRTGMNTEAFF	TGTGCCTGGAGCCCCGTCCGGACAGGAATGAACACTGAAGCTTTCTTT